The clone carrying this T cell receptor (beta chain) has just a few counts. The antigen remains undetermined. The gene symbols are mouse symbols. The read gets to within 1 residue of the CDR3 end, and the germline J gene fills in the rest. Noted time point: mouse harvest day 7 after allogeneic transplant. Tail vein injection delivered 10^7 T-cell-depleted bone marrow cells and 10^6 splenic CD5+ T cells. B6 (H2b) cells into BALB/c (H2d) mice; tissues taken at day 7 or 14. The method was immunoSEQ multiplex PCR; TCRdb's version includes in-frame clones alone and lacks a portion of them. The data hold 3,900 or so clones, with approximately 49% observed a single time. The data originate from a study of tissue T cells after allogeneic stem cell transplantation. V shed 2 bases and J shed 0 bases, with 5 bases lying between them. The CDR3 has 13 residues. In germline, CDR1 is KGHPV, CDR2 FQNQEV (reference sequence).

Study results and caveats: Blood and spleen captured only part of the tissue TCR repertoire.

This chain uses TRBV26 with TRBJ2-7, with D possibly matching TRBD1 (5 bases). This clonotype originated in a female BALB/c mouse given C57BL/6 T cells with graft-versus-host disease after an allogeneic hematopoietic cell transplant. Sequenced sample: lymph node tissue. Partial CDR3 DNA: TGTGCCAGCAGTCTGCAGGGCTCCTATGAACAGTAC. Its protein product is CASSLQGSYEQY. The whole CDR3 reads CASSLQGSYEQYF. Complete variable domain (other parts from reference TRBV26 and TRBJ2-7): NSKVIQTPRYLVKGQGQKAKMRCIPEKGHPVVFWYQQNKNNEFKFLINFQNQEVLQQIDMTEKRFSAECPSNSPCSLEIQSSEAGDSALYLCASSLQGSYEQYFGPGTRLTVL.